A single sample gave rise to the 23 T cell receptor beta chains below, sequenced in a study of early T cells in non-severe SARS-CoV-2 infection. TCRdb fed the 5' RACE reads into MiXCR, producing one record per CDR3 protein. The table shows tens of thousands of distinct CDR3 sequences, with approximately 13% occurring only once. Sequenced here: whole blood, sampled at baseline. The receptor source for this set is an adult who was a healthcare worker with PCR-confirmed SARS-CoV-2 infection or an uninfected control (not recorded which).

This clonotype was detected ten times or more. The chain has TRBV28 and TRBJ2-2; D is unresolved. Looked up from germline, CDR1 is MDHEN and CDR2 is SYDVKM. Trimming left V 5 bases short and J 6 bases short, with 10 bases between. The CDR3 has 13 residues. CDR3 region: CASSLTYPGELFF. Written as DNA, the CDR3 is TGTGCCAGCAGTCTCACTTATCCCGGGGAGCTGTTTTTT.

The gene calls are TRBV7-6 and TRBJ2-2; D not resolved. V was trimmed by 5 bases and J by 3 bases, leaving 16 bases between them. The CDR3 extends over 16 amino acids. Germline-derived CDR1 and CDR2 are SGHVS and FNYEAQ. The CDR3 DNA follows: TGTGCCAGCAGCCCCCAAGGCGTAGGGTACACCGGGGAGCTGTTTTTT. Encoded protein: CASSPQGVGYTGELFF.

The chain links TRBV11-2 to TRBJ2-5; no clear D. Germline-derived CDR1 and CDR2 are SGHAT and FQNNGV. The CDR3 length is 11 residues. Trimming took 5 bases from V and 3 from J, leaving 4 bases between them. CDR3 region: CASSQKETQYF. The CDR3 DNA sequence: TGTGCCAGCAGCCAGAAAGAGACCCAGTACTTC.

This clonotype was seen only a few times. The V gene is TRBV5-1, the J gene TRBJ1-1; D is ambiguous. Germline CDR1 is SGHRS and CDR2 is YFSETQ. The length of the CDR3 is 16 residues. V lost 0 bases and J lost 10, with 22 bases in between. The CDR3 loop reads CASSLGQHTSTAGAFF. CDR3 sequence (DNA): TGCGCCAGCAGCTTGGGGCAGCACACCTCCACAGCGGGAGCTTTCTTT.

The V gene is TRBV28, the J gene TRBJ1-1, with D possibly matching TRBD1 (6 bases). The germline V gene encodes CDR1 MDHEN and CDR2 SYDVKM. Trimming stripped 5 bases from V and 8 bases from J, with 24 bases between. The CDR3 has 16 amino acids. CDR3 in amino acids: CASSPQGAHSKNEAFF. The CDR3 coding sequence is TGTGCCAGCAGTCCACAGGGAGCCCACTCGAAGAACGAAGCTTTCTTT.

This chain joins TRBV5-5 and TRBJ2-1; 9 positions agree with TRBD1. Germline-derived CDR1 and CDR2 are SGHKS and YYEKEE (reference sequence). The CDR3 loop spans 16 amino acids. V was clipped by 5 bases and J by 6 bases; unmatched bases: 12. CDR3 amino acids: CASRVQGAHGRNEQFF. The CDR3 DNA reads as TGTGCCAGCAGGGTACAGGGGGCCCATGGGCGCAATGAGCAGTTCTTC.

V gene TRBV5-4 combines with J gene TRBJ2-3; D might be TRBD1 or TRBD2, each matching 6 bases. This CDR3 has 15 amino acids. The germline CDR1 and CDR2 sequences are SGHNT and YYREEE (reference sequence). V was trimmed by 4 bases and J by 5 bases, leaving 17 bases between them. The CDR3 sequence: CASSLGGGYGDTQYF. CDR3 coding DNA: TGTGCCAGCAGCCTAGGGGGAGGTTATGGAGATACGCAGTATTTT.

This clonotype was counted only a few times. The chain joins TRBV5-1 to TRBJ2-2; D remains unclear. Trimming took 0 bases from V and 4 from J, leaving 7 bases between them. The CDR3 has 14 amino acids. CDR1 is SGHRS and CDR2 is YFSETQ in the germline V gene. The CDR3 loop reads CASSLAAATGELFF. In nucleotides, the CDR3 is TGCGCCAGCAGCTTGGCGGCAGCCACCGGGGAGCTGTTTTTT.

The J gene is TRBJ2-1, the V gene TRBV24-1, with D perhaps being TRBD1 or TRBD2 (5 bases each). Per germline, CDR1 KGHDR and CDR2 SFDVKD. The CDR3 covers 16 residues. Deletions cut 3 bases from V and 6 bases from J, with 17 bases between. The CDR3 DNA follows: TGTGCCACCAGTGATCCGGGATTGAAGGGGAGCAATGAGCAGTTCTTC. Amino acids: CATSDPGLKGSNEQFF.

This clonotype was seen many times. The V and J genes are TRBV28 and TRBJ2-3, with 7 bases fitting TRBD1. The CDR3 runs to 15 residues. Germline values: CDR1 MDHEN, CDR2 SYDVKM. V gave up 6 bases and J gave up 2 bases; unmatched junction bases: 8. As DNA, the CDR3 is TGTGCCAGCAGACTAAGGACAGGAGACACAGATACGCAGTATTTT. This translates into CASRLRTGDTDTQYF.

There are many counts of this clonotype. V and J are TRBV20-1 and TRBJ1-3, with a tentative D call TRBD1 (5 bases). The CDR3 is 14 residues long. V was shortened by 6 bases and J by 0 bases, with 12 bases between the two germline ends. The germline V gene has CDR1 DFQATT and CDR2 SNEGSKA (reference sequence). The CDR3 sequence is CSAHPRGSGNTIYF. In DNA, the CDR3 is TGCAGTGCCCACCCGAGGGGCTCTGGAAACACCATATATTTT.

V gene TRBV25-1 combines with J gene TRBJ1-1, with D tentatively TRBD1 (5 bases). The V end lost 8 bases, the J end lost 1 base, and 8 bases lay between the germline ends. Germline CDR1 is MGHDK and CDR2 is SYGVNS. This CDR3 contains 12 residues. The CDR3 protein is CASRDGNTEAFF. DNA of the CDR3: TGTGCCAGCCGGGACGGGAACACTGAAGCTTTCTTT.

A few counts support this clonotype. The V call is TRBV28, the J call TRBJ2-1; 14 bases map to TRBD2. CDR3 length: 18 amino acids. Germline trimming cut 5 bases from V and 0 bases from J; bases unmatched to any gene: 6. The germline V gene encodes CDR1 MDHEN and CDR2 SYDVKM. DNA for the CDR3: TGTGCCAGCAGTCAGGGACTAGCGGGGGAGAGCTCCTACAATGAGCAGTTCTTC. Protein: CASSQGLAGESSYNEQFF. Together with reference TRBV28 and TRBJ2-1, the CDR3 gives the full variable domain: DVKVTQSSRYLVKRTGEKVFLECVQDMDHENMFWYRQDPGLGLRLIYFSYDVKMKEKGDIPEGYSVSREKKERFSLILESASTNQTSMYLCASSQGLAGESSYNEQFFGPGTRLTVL.

The V gene is TRBV21-1, the J gene TRBJ2-4. TRBV21-1 is a known pseudogene. This CDR3 spans 16 amino acids. CDR3: CASSKRLLATKNIQYF. The CDR3 nucleotides are TGTGCCAGCAGCAAAAGGTTATTGGCAACCAAAAACATTCAGTACTTC.

The rearrangement joins TRBV11-2 to TRBJ1-1; possibly TRBD1 for D (5 bases). CDR3 length: 14 residues. Germline CDR1 is SGHAT and CDR2 is FQNNGV. The germline V and J ends were trimmed by 5 bases and 1 base, with 11 bases remaining between them. The DNA of the CDR3 is TGTGCCAGCAGCCAGAGGGGTACGAACACTGAAGCTTTCTTT. The encoded protein is CASSQRGTNTEAFF. The entire variable domain, with the rest obtained from reference TRBV11-2 and TRBJ1-1, is as follows: EAGVAQSPRYKIIEKRQSVAFWCNPISGHATLYWYQQILGQGPKLLIQFQNNGVVDDSQLPKDRFSAERLKGVDSTLKIQPAKLEDSAVYLCASSQRGTNTEAFFGQGTRLTVV.

This clonotype occurred a few times. The chain carries TRBV29-1 and TRBJ1-6; 7 bases agree with TRBD1. CDR1 and CDR2 (germline): SQVTM, ANQGSEA. This CDR3 is built from 13 residues. J was trimmed by 10 bases and V by 7 bases; bases with no gene match: 10. CDR3 DNA: TGCAGCGCGCTTGAGGGGGCAGGATCACCCCTCCACTTT. It is translated as CSALEGAGSPLHF.

This clonotype has a count of ten or more. The V call is TRBV11-2, the J call TRBJ2-7; 7 nucleotides line up with TRBD1. V shed 5 bases, J shed 2 bases, and the junction held 6 bases outside the gene matches. This CDR3 is built from 14 residues. Germline V lookup: CDR1 SGHAT, CDR2 FQNNGV. The CDR3 DNA is TGTGCCAGCAGCCCGAGGGGGACAGCCTACGAGCAGTACTTC. It encodes CASSPRGTAYEQYF.

This clonotype was detected many times. The rearrangement links TRBV7-8 to TRBJ2-5; TRBD1 matches 10 bases. The CDR3 runs to 14 residues. V lost 3 bases, J lost 3 bases, and 1 base stayed unmatched. Germline lookup yields CDR1 SGHVS and CDR2 FQNEAQ. The CDR3 protein is CASSFGTGEETQYF. The CDR3, as DNA: TGTGCCAGCAGCTTCGGGACAGGGGAAGAGACCCAGTACTTC.

This clonotype occurred a few times. The rearrangement uses TRBV5-1 and TRBJ2-1; the match to TRBD2 covers 14 bases. The CDR3 length is 18 residues. Trimming took 4 bases from V and 0 from J; bases not matched to a gene: 6. CDR1 and CDR2 (germline): SGHRS, YFSETQ. CDR3 in amino acids: CASSGGTSGGPSYNEQFF. CDR3 nucleotide sequence: TGCGCCAGCAGCGGAGGGACTAGCGGGGGTCCCTCCTACAATGAGCAGTTCTTC.

This clonotype was picked up a small number of times. The V call is TRBV7-3, the J call TRBJ2-3; no clear D gene. Germline V lookup: CDR1 SGHTA, CDR2 FQGTGA. Trimming removed 3 bases from V and 1 base from J, with 5 bases in between. The length of the CDR3 is 13 residues. In DNA, the CDR3 is TGTGCCAGCAGCTTCTTGGGCACAGATACGCAGTATTTT. Translated, it gives CASSFLGTDTQYF.

This clonotype showed up many times. This chain connects TRBV28 to TRBJ1-2, with D possibly TRBD1 on 5 matching bases. Germline V CDR1 and CDR2: MDHEN, SYDVKM. CDR3 length equals 12 residues. V was cut by 3 bases and J by 6 bases, with 8 bases left in between. The CDR3 region has the DNA TGTGCCAGCAGTTTGGACACCGATGGCTACACCTTC. This translates into CASSLDTDGYTF.

Ten or more counts support this clonotype. The V call is TRBV6-2 or TRBV6-3, the J call TRBJ1-2; no clear D gene. With 7 bases removed from V and 3 bases from J, the gap between germline ends came to 18 bases. CDR3 length: 15 amino acids. From germline, CDR1 is MNHEY and CDR2 SVGEGT. The DNA of the CDR3 is TGTGCCAGCACCCCGTTTGGGGATACAGACTATGGCTACACCTTC. Its protein is CASTPFGDTDYGYTF.

This clonotype has a handful of counts. The rearrangement links TRBV11-2 to TRBJ1-2, with D possibly matching TRBD1 (5 bases). The CDR3 is 14 amino acids. Per the germline V gene, CDR1 is SGHAT and CDR2 is FQNNGV. V was shortened by 3 bases and J by 4 bases, with 12 bases between the two germline ends. CDR3 sequence reads: CASSFSRVVYGYTF. CDR3 DNA: TGTGCCAGCAGCTTCAGCAGGGTTGTCTATGGCTACACCTTC.